The rows below give T cell receptor beta chains drawn from one sample of a study of T cell responses to AZD1222 COVID-19 vaccine. The method was immunoSEQ multiplex PCR; TCRdb's version includes in-frame clones alone and lacks a portion of them. The sample records approximately 100,000 clones, around nine tenths being singletons. The sequenced sample was peripheral blood, obtained on day 0 of AZD1222 vaccination. Receptors were obtained from an adult in good health. CDR3s include the opening cysteine and the closing phenylalanine or tryptophan. Fields, in order: V gene, D gene, J gene, clone size, CDR3 protein, CDR3 DNA. A D gene is named only where the DNA matches it firmly. Not every row has a clone size; where given, it reads once, few, many or a size class.

v_call: TRBV7-6; d_call: -; j_call: TRBJ1-4; clone_size: few; cdr3_aa: CASGPVGEKLFF; cdr3_nt: TGTGCCAGCGGCCCCGTGGGTGAAAAACTGTTTTTT
v_call: TRBV27; d_call: TRBD1; j_call: TRBJ1-4; clone_size: -; cdr3_aa: CASRGQGGEKLFF; cdr3_nt: TGTGCCAGCCGGGGACAGGGTGGGGAAAAACTGTTTTTT
v_call: TRBV6-2/TRBV6-3; d_call: TRBD1; j_call: TRBJ1-1; clone_size: -; cdr3_aa: CASSYGDRGVTEAFF; cdr3_nt: TGTGCCAGCAGTTATGGGGACAGGGGTGTCACTGAAGCTTTCTTT
v_call: TRBV27; d_call: -; j_call: TRBJ1-2; clone_size: -; cdr3_aa: CASRTVRGSKYGYTF; cdr3_nt: TGTGCCAGCAGAACTGTTCGGGGGTCTAAGTATGGCTACACCTTC
v_call: TRBV3-1/TRBV3-2; d_call: -; j_call: TRBJ1-5; clone_size: -; cdr3_aa: CASSPRDREGDYSNQPQHF; cdr3_nt: TGTGCCAGCAGCCCCCGGGACCGGGAAGGGGACTATAGCAATCAGCCCCAGCATTTT
v_call: TRBV18; d_call: -; j_call: TRBJ1-2; clone_size: -; cdr3_aa: CASSPEGTSYGYTF; cdr3_nt: TGTGCCAGCTCACCAGAGGGGACAAGCTATGGCTACACCTTC
v_call: TRBV11-2; d_call: -; j_call: TRBJ2-2; clone_size: -; cdr3_aa: CASSPGTTNTGELFF; cdr3_nt: TGTGCCAGCAGCCCCGGGACAACTAACACCGGGGAGCTGTTTTTT
v_call: TRBV13; d_call: -; j_call: TRBJ1-4; clone_size: once; cdr3_aa: CASSLEMGEKLFF; cdr3_nt: TGTGCCAGCAGCTTAGAGATGGGTGAAAAACTGTTTTTT
v_call: TRBV11-2; d_call: -; j_call: TRBJ2-2; clone_size: -; cdr3_aa: CASSVRPTPNTGELFF; cdr3_nt: TGTGCCAGCAGCGTCAGGCCAACCCCGAACACCGGGGAGCTGTTTTTT
v_call: TRBV11-2; d_call: TRBD1; j_call: TRBJ1-1; clone_size: few; cdr3_aa: CASSDIGTAAFF; cdr3_nt: TGTGCCAGCAGCGACATAGGGACAGCGGCTTTCTTT
v_call: TRBV11-2; d_call: -; j_call: TRBJ1-4; clone_size: once; cdr3_aa: CASSSFLGREGEKLFF; cdr3_nt: TGTGCCAGCAGCTCCTTCCTGGGGAGGGAGGGCGAAAAACTGTTTTTT
v_call: TRBV19; d_call: -; j_call: TRBJ1-3; clone_size: -; cdr3_aa: CASSIGHEGNTIYF; cdr3_nt: TGTGCCAGTAGTATAGGCCACGAAGGAAACACCATATATTTT
v_call: TRBV15; d_call: TRBD1; j_call: TRBJ2-5; clone_size: -; cdr3_aa: CATSRDRQGQETQYF; cdr3_nt: TGTGCCACCAGCAGAGATCGACAGGGACAAGAGACCCAGTACTTC
v_call: TRBV19; d_call: TRBD1; j_call: TRBJ1-2; clone_size: once; cdr3_aa: CASSIPRTGRYGYTF; cdr3_nt: TGTGCCAGTAGTATACCCCGGACAGGGCGCTATGGCTACACCTTC
v_call: TRBV7-9; d_call: -; j_call: TRBJ1-4; clone_size: -; cdr3_aa: CASSLGQNEKLFF; cdr3_nt: TGTGCCAGCAGCTTGGGACAAAATGAAAAACTGTTTTTT
v_call: TRBV10-3; d_call: -; j_call: TRBJ2-4; clone_size: -; cdr3_aa: CAISDGGSKNIQYF; cdr3_nt: TGTGCCATCAGTGACGGTGGTTCCAAAAACATTCAGTACTTC
v_call: TRBV9; d_call: -; j_call: TRBJ1-3; clone_size: -; cdr3_aa: CASRKDMSGNTIYF; cdr3_nt: TGTGCCAGCAGAAAGGACATGTCTGGAAACACCATATATTTT
v_call: TRBV3-1/TRBV3-2; d_call: TRBD2; j_call: TRBJ2-1; clone_size: -; cdr3_aa: CASSQRAGVCEQFF; cdr3_nt: TGTGCCAGCAGCCAGAGAGCGGGGGTATGTGAGCAGTTCTTC
v_call: TRBV6-6; d_call: TRBD1; j_call: TRBJ1-5; clone_size: -; cdr3_aa: CASSYAERGHNQPQHF; cdr3_nt: TGTGCCAGCAGCTACGCCGAGAGGGGGCACAATCAGCCCCAGCATTTT
v_call: TRBV9; d_call: -; j_call: TRBJ1-3; clone_size: -; cdr3_aa: CASTPGAGNTIYF; cdr3_nt: TGTGCCAGCACCCCAGGGGCAGGAAACACCATATATTTT
v_call: TRBV6-6; d_call: TRBD1; j_call: TRBJ1-1; clone_size: -; cdr3_aa: CASSRVTRQGNTEAFF; cdr3_nt: TGTGCCAGCAGTCGAGTGACCAGACAGGGTAACACTGAAGCTTTCTTT
v_call: TRBV5-4; d_call: -; j_call: TRBJ2-1; clone_size: -; cdr3_aa: CASSPQPPVQFF; cdr3_nt: TGTGCCAGCAGCCCCCAGCCCCCAGTGCAGTTCTTC
v_call: TRBV6-5; d_call: -; j_call: TRBJ1-5; clone_size: once; cdr3_aa: CASSRQANSNQPQHF; cdr3_nt: TGTGCCAGCAGCCGACAAGCTAATAGCAATCAGCCCCAGCATTTT
v_call: TRBV10-3; d_call: TRBD1; j_call: TRBJ1-6; clone_size: once; cdr3_aa: CATTPSDRGGNSPLHF; cdr3_nt: TGTGCCACAACACCCTCCGACAGGGGAGGCAATTCACCCCTCCACTTT
v_call: TRBV3-1/TRBV3-2; d_call: -; j_call: TRBJ2-2; clone_size: -; cdr3_aa: CASSQVGPANTGELFF; cdr3_nt: TGTGCCAGCAGCCAAGTGGGTCCTGCGAACACCGGGGAGCTGTTTTTT
v_call: TRBV9; d_call: -; j_call: TRBJ2-7; clone_size: once; cdr3_aa: CASSEDTSYEQYF; cdr3_nt: TGTGCCAGCAGCGAAGACACCTCCTACGAGCAGTACTTC
v_call: TRBV6-1; d_call: -; j_call: TRBJ1-2; clone_size: -; cdr3_aa: CASSEVTYYGYTF; cdr3_nt: TGTGCCAGCAGTGAAGTGACATACTATGGCTACACCTTC
v_call: TRBV6-2/TRBV6-3; d_call: -; j_call: TRBJ2-2; clone_size: once; cdr3_aa: CASSPGAFTNTGELFF; cdr3_nt: TGTGCCAGCAGTCCCGGGGCATTTACGAACACCGGGGAGCTGTTTTTT
v_call: TRBV7-9; d_call: TRBD1; j_call: TRBJ2-7; clone_size: -; cdr3_aa: CASSGGTGSFYEQYF; cdr3_nt: TGTGCCAGCAGCGGTGGGACAGGGAGTTTCTACGAGCAGTACTTC
v_call: TRBV12-2; d_call: -; j_call: TRBJ2-7; clone_size: -; cdr3_aa: CASRCPGPLGEQYF; cdr3_nt: TGTGCAAGTCGCTGTCCAGGGCCTCTCGGGGAGCAGTACTTC
v_call: TRBV6-5; d_call: -; j_call: TRBJ2-1; clone_size: -; cdr3_aa: CASSYSIGREQFF; cdr3_nt: TGTGCCAGCAGTTACTCGATCGGTCGGGAGCAGTTCTTC
v_call: TRBV10-3; d_call: -; j_call: TRBJ2-1; clone_size: -; cdr3_aa: CATQRRDGSYNEQFF; cdr3_nt: TGTGCCACCCAACGCCGGGACGGCTCCTACAATGAGCAGTTCTTC
v_call: TRBV4-2; d_call: -; j_call: TRBJ2-7; clone_size: -; cdr3_aa: CASSPLSGSYEQYF; cdr3_nt: TGTGCCAGCAGCCCCCTCAGCGGGTCCTACGAGCAGTACTTC
v_call: TRBV2; d_call: TRBD1; j_call: TRBJ1-2; clone_size: -; cdr3_aa: CASVRQGANYGYTF; cdr3_nt: TGTGCCAGCGTTAGACAGGGGGCGAACTATGGCTACACCTTC
v_call: TRBV14; d_call: -; j_call: TRBJ1-2; clone_size: -; cdr3_aa: CASSQDLSLDYGYTF; cdr3_nt: TGTGCCAGCAGCCAAGATCTTAGTTTGGACTATGGCTACACCTTC
v_call: TRBV9; d_call: -; j_call: TRBJ1-2; clone_size: -; cdr3_aa: CASSDDMAGYNGYTF; cdr3_nt: TGTGCCAGCAGCGACGACATGGCAGGGTACAACGGCTACACCTTC
v_call: TRBV5-1; d_call: -; j_call: TRBJ1-1; clone_size: -; cdr3_aa: CASRLLNRTNTEAFF; cdr3_nt: TGCGCCAGCAGATTACTGAACAGGACTAACACTGAAGCTTTCTTT
v_call: TRBV18; d_call: -; j_call: TRBJ1-2; clone_size: -; cdr3_aa: CASSPGEGSNYGYTF; cdr3_nt: TGTGCCAGCTCACCAGGGGAGGGGAGTAACTATGGCTACACCTTC
v_call: TRBV5-1; d_call: TRBD2; j_call: TRBJ2-7; clone_size: -; cdr3_aa: CASSSISGRLEEQYF; cdr3_nt: TGCGCCAGCAGCAGTATTAGCGGGAGGCTGGAAGAGCAGTACTTC
v_call: TRBV7-8; d_call: TRBD1; j_call: TRBJ1-5; clone_size: -; cdr3_aa: CASSLEGQGAGSNQPQHF; cdr3_nt: TGTGCCAGCAGCTTAGAGGGACAGGGGGCGGGTAGCAATCAGCCCCAGCATTTT
v_call: TRBV7-9; d_call: TRBD1; j_call: TRBJ1-5; clone_size: -; cdr3_aa: CASSLGTGDGSQPQHF; cdr3_nt: TGTGCCAGCAGCTTAGGAACAGGGGACGGATCTCAGCCCCAGCATTTT
v_call: TRBV18; d_call: -; j_call: TRBJ1-5; clone_size: -; cdr3_aa: CASTRDNNQPQHF; cdr3_nt: TGTGCCAGCACCCGGGACAACAATCAGCCCCAGCATTTT
v_call: TRBV29-1; d_call: -; j_call: TRBJ2-1; clone_size: -; cdr3_aa: CSVSPRALSSYNEQFF; cdr3_nt: TGCAGCGTTAGCCCCAGGGCCCTAAGCTCCTACAATGAGCAGTTCTTC
v_call: TRBV18; d_call: TRBD1; j_call: TRBJ1-1; clone_size: -; cdr3_aa: CASSPRQGRNTEAFF; cdr3_nt: TGTGCCAGCTCCCCTCGACAGGGACGGAACACTGAAGCTTTCTTT
v_call: TRBV18; d_call: -; j_call: TRBJ2-7; clone_size: -; cdr3_aa: CASSPPNSPYEQYF; cdr3_nt: TGTGCCAGCTCACCACCTAATTCCCCCTACGAGCAGTACTTC
v_call: TRBV6-6; d_call: -; j_call: TRBJ1-1; clone_size: -; cdr3_aa: CASSAPQSTEAFF; cdr3_nt: TGTGCCAGCAGCGCACCTCAGAGTACTGAAGCTTTCTTT
v_call: TRBV28; d_call: TRBD2; j_call: TRBJ2-3; clone_size: -; cdr3_aa: CATFSSGAFTDTQYF; cdr3_nt: TGTGCCACCTTTTCTAGCGGAGCCTTCACAGATACGCAGTATTTT
v_call: TRBV28; d_call: -; j_call: TRBJ1-2; clone_size: -; cdr3_aa: CASSFLDRPDYGYTF; cdr3_nt: TGTGCCAGCAGTTTCCTAGACCGACCCGACTATGGCTACACCTTC
v_call: TRBV19; d_call: -; j_call: TRBJ2-3; clone_size: -; cdr3_aa: CASSITSGRTDTQYF; cdr3_nt: TGTGCCAGTAGTATTACCTCTGGCCGCACAGATACGCAGTATTTT